A single sample is the source of the 12 T cell receptor beta chains below, sequenced in a study of regulatory T cells in long-lasting Graves disease. The time point: persistent/refractory GD, antithyroid drugs over 5 years with positive TRAb. TCR sequences were obtained from RNA taken from PBMCs. Assembly of TCR beta libraries relied on iRepertoire HTBI primers together with Arm-PCR of CDR3 regions. TCRdb called the multiplex PCR reads again in MiXCR, with one record for every CDR3 protein. Of more than 650,000 distinct CDR3 sequences listed, around 30% are singletons. Here the sequenced sample was peripheral blood mononuclear cells (PBMCs), taken when the disease was refractory, from a patient treated with antithyroid drugs. The receptors originated from a female donor with Graves disease.

This clonotype was observed at least ten times. The chain uses TRBV28 and TRBJ1-2, with 11 nucleotides matching TRBD1. Germline trimming cut 3 bases from V and 5 bases from J; bases unmatched to any gene: 8. Per the germline V gene, CDR1 is MDHEN and CDR2 is SYDVKM. The CDR3 spans 16 residues. The CDR3 spells CASSFFTGTGGYGYTF. In DNA, the CDR3 is TGTGCCAGCAGTTTCTTCACCGGGACAGGGGGATATGGCTACACCTTC.

The chain couples TRBV6-2 or TRBV6-3 to TRBJ2-3; D not resolved. Per germline, CDR1 MNHEY and CDR2 SVGEGT. V was trimmed by 2 bases and J by 0 bases, leaving 9 bases between them. The CDR3 is 15 residues long. CDR3 amino acids: CASSYRAGSTDTQYF. For the CDR3, the DNA is TGTGCCAGCAGTTACAGGGCTGGAAGCACAGATACGCAGTATTTT.

This clonotype was seen a handful of times. V gene TRBV15 combines with J gene TRBJ2-2, with D unclear. Germline CDR1 and CDR2: LNHNV and YYDKDF (reference sequence). CDR3 length: 16 residues. Trimming pared 0 bases from V and 7 bases from J, leaving 15 bases between. The CDR3, as DNA: TGTGCCACCAGCAGAGATCGTGGAAGAGGTTTCGGGGAGCTGTTTTTT. It translates to CATSRDRGRGFGELFF. Full variable domain (remainder filled in from reference TRBV15 and TRBJ2-2): DAMVIQNPRYQVTQFGKPVTLSCSQTLNHNVMYWYQQKSSQAPKLLFHYYDKDFNNEADTPDNFQSRRPNTSFCFLDIRSPGLGDTAMYLCATSRDRGRGFGELFFGEGSRLTVL.

The rearrangement joins TRBV11-2 to TRBJ1-1, with D possibly being TRBD1 (5 bases). The length of the CDR3 is 17 residues. Germline V gene data show CDR1 as SGHAT and CDR2 as FQNNGV. Trimming shortened V by 5 bases and J by 1 base, and 20 bases separated the two germline ends. The CDR3 here is CASSPRAADSKNTEAFF. The CDR3 DNA follows: TGTGCCAGCAGCCCTAGAGCGGCTGACAGCAAGAACACTGAAGCTTTCTTT.

Concerning this clonotype itself: A much larger clone lies one base from this, so it may be a read error. This chain connects TRBV28 to TRBJ1-6; the match to TRBD1 covers 7 bases. The CDR3 extends over 13 amino acids. In germline, CDR1 is MDHEN, CDR2 SYDVKM. CDR3 sequence: CASRQTGFGEALF. In nucleotides, the CDR3 is TGTGCCAGCCGCCAGACAGGGTTCGGTGAAGCTCTCTTT.

Note on this clonotype: A much larger clone lies a single base off, so this may be a read error. This sequence joins TRBV12-3 or TRBV12-4 and TRBJ1-4, with D perhaps matching TRBD1 (6 bases). CDR3 length: 15 amino acids. Trimming left V 5 bases short and J 8 bases short, with 18 bases between. The CDR3, as DNA: TGTGCCAGCAGTAACCCGGACAGCAGCGAGGAAAAACTGTTTTTT. As protein: CASSNPDSSEEKLFF.

The chain joins TRBV7-9 to TRBJ2-7; D gene ambiguous. Deletions cut 1 base from V and 7 bases from J, with 8 bases between. The CDR3 sequence is 12 residues long. CDR1 and CDR2 from the germline V gene are SEHNR and FQNEAQ (reference sequence). CDR3 residues: CASSLGVMEQYF. The DNA for the CDR3 is TGTGCCAGCAGCTTAGGAGTGATGGAGCAGTACTTC. Based on the CDR3 plus reference TRBV7-9 and TRBJ2-7, the full variable domain is DTGVSQNPRHKITKRGQNVTFRCDPISEHNRLYWYRQTLGQGPEFLTYFQNEAQLEKSRLLSDRFSAERPKGSFSTLEIQRTEQGDSAMYLCASSLGVMEQYFGPGTRLTVT.

The chain is built from TRBV6-1 and TRBJ2-7; 10 bases map to TRBD2. The CDR3 sequence is 16 residues long. Trimming cost V 6 bases and J 2 bases; bases outside gene matches: 10. Germline V gene lookup returns CDR1 MNHNS and CDR2 SASEGT. The CDR3 loop is CASSLKPSGSTYEQYF. Here the CDR3 DNA reads TGTGCCAGCAGCTTAAAACCTAGCGGGAGCACCTACGAGCAGTACTTC.

A few counts support this clonotype. The chain links TRBV12-3 or TRBV12-4 to TRBJ1-1; 9 positions match TRBD1. The CDR3 length is 15 residues. With V trimmed by 5 bases and J by 3 bases, 7 bases remained unmatched. Written as DNA, the CDR3 is TGTGCCAGCAGTCCTACAGGGGGCGAGGACACTGAAGCTTTCTTT. Its protein is CASSPTGGEDTEAFF.

This clonotype was found many times. The genes are TRBV28 and TRBJ1-5; 9 bases map to TRBD1. The ends lost 7 bases at V and 0 bases at J; junction bases unmatched: 10. There are 17 residues in the CDR3. From germline, CDR1 is MDHEN and CDR2 SYDVKM. CDR3 nucleotide sequence: TGTGCCAGCACCACTGGGCGGGACAGGGCTAGCAATCAGCCCCAGCATTTT. Protein product: CASTTGRDRASNQPQHF. Full variable domain (remainder filled in from reference TRBV28 and TRBJ1-5): DVKVTQSSRYLVKRTGEKVFLECVQDMDHENMFWYRQDPGLGLRLIYFSYDVKMKEKGDIPEGYSVSREKKERFSLILESASTNQTSMYLCASTTGRDRASNQPQHFGDGTRLSIL.

This rearrangement joins TRBV20-1 to TRBJ2-5, with no clear D. The J call could be wrong; TRBJ2-7 is a better fit for the DNA end. CDR1 DFQATT and CDR2 SNEGSKA come from the germline V gene (reference sequence). The CDR3 has 12 residues. CDR3 nucleotides: TGCAGTGCTAGAGTGCCCCACTACGAGCAGTACTTC. Translated: CSARVPHYEQYF.

In this sample, this clonotype turned up many times. This chain connects TRBV12-3 or TRBV12-4 to TRBJ2-5; 9 bases are a match to TRBD2. V dropped 6 bases and J dropped 0; count of bases not matched to a gene: 11. The CDR3 totals 17 residues. The CDR3 loop is CASSPPGTSRYQETQYF. The CDR3 DNA reads as TGTGCCAGCAGCCCGCCCGGGACTAGCAGATACCAAGAGACCCAGTACTTC.